This entry concerns a single TCR beta chain. This table comes from immunoSEQ multiplex PCR, and its TCRdb copy is limited to in-frame clones, with some not included. The sample holds about 250,000 clones, 70% to 75% seen once. The CDR3 runs to 11 residues. The germline V gene encodes CDR1 DFQATT and CDR2 SNEGSKA (reference sequence). This sample is drawn from a study of blood T cell repertoires in COVID-19. Across the study: Researchers got acute and convalescent COVID-19 samples from the United States, Italy and Spain. In each case, the material was cDNA or gDNA derived from T cells, B-cell-depleted T cells, or PBMCs.

The TCR originated in a woman older than 75 with acute or convalescent COVID-19. The chain carries TRBV20-1 and TRBJ1-1, with TRBD1 matching 11 bases. Material for sequencing was peripheral blood. The CDR3 nucleotides read TGCAAAGGACAGGGGGCTGGTGAAGCTTTCTTT. Protein: CKGQGAGEAFF.